This T cell receptor (beta chain) is from a study of shared clonotypes between healthy human individuals. CD45RA+ naive and CD45RA-negative memory subsets were separated from CD4+ cells. The table came from immunoSEQ multiplex PCR; TCRdb's copy has only in-frame clones and leaves some out. The repertoire consists of some 1.5 million clones, with approximately 96% occurring once and the leading ten covering about 1%. This receptor was taken from a man in his thirties or forties in good health. The sample consisted of naive CD4+ T cells sorted from blood. The sample's subset: CD45RA+ positively selected.

The CDR3 DNA follows: TGTGCCAGTAGGAAACAGACAGAATTCTATGGCTACACCTTC. Translated, it gives CASRKQTEFYGYTF. This chain connects TRBV19 to TRBJ1-2, with D maybe TRBD1 (5 bases). The CDR3 contains 14 residues. Germline V CDR1 and CDR2: LNHDA, SQIVND (reference sequence). The V gene lost 6 bases and the J gene lost 4 bases, with 15 bases spanning the gap.